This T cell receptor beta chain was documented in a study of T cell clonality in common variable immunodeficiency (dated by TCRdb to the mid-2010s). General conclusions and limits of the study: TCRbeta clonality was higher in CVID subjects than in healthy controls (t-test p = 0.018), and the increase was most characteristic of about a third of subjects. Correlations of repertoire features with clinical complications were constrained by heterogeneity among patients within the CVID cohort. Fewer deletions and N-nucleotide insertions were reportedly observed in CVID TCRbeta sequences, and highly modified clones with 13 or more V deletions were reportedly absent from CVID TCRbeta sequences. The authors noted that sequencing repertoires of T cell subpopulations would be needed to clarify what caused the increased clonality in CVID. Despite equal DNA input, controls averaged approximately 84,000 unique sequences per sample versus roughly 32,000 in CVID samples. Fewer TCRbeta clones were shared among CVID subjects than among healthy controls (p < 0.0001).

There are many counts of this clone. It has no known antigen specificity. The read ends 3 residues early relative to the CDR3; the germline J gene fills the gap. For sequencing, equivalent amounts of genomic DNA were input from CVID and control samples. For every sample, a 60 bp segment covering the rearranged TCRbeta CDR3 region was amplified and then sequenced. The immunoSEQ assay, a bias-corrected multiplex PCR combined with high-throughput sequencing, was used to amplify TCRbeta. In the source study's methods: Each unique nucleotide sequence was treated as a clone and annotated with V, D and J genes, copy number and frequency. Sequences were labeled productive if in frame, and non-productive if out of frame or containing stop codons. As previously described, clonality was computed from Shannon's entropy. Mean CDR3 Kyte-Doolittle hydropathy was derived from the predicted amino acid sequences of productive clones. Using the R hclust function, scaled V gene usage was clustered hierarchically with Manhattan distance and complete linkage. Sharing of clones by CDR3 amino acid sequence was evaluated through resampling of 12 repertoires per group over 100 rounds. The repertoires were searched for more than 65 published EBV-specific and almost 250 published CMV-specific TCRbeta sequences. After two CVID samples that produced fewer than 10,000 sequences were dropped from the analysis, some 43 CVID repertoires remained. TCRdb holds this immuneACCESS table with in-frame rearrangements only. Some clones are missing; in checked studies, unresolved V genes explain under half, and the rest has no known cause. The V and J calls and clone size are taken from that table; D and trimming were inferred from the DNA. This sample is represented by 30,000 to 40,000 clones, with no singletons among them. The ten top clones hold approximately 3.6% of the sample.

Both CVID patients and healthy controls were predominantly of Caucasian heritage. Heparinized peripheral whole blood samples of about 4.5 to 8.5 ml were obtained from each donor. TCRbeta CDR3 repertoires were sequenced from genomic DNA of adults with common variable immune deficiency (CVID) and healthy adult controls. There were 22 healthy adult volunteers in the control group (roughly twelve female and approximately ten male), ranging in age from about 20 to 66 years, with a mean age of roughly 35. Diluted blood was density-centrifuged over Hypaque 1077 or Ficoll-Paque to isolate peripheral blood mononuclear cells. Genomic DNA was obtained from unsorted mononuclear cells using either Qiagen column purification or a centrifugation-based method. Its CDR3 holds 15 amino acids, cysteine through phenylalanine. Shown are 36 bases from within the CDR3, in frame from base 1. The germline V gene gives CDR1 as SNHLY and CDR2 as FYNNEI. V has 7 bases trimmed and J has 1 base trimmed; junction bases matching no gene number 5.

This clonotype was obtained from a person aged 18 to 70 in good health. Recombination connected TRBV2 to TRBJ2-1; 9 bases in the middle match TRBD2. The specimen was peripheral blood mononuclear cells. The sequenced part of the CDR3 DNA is TGTGCCAGCACCGAAAGCGGGGGGTCCTACAATGAG. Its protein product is CASTESGGSYNE. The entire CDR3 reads CASTESGGSYNEQFF.